A selection of T cell receptor beta chains follows, all from one sample in a study of T cell changes during pregnancy in multiple sclerosis. TCRdb's copy holds only in-frame clones and misses some; the assay was immunoSEQ multiplex PCR. This table holds 83,000 or so clones, about 93% found once. This sample comprised peripheral blood, obtained after pregnancy. The origin of the receptors is a female donor in good health, enrolled as a control in a pregnancy study. The CDR3 runs from the conserved cysteine through the conserved F or W. The D gene is left open where the match is weak. Expanded clones get a size class; other rows say once, few or many, or leave the size out.

CDR3 protein,CDR3 DNA,J gene,D gene,V gene,clone size
CASSYSDRDEQYF,TGTGCCAGCAGTTACTCGGACAGGGACGAGCAGTACTTC,TRBJ2-7,TRBD1,TRBV6-5,-
CASSLGQGSSGANVLTF,TGTGCCAGCAGCCTGGGACAGGGGAGCTCTGGGGCCAACGTCCTGACTTTC,TRBJ2-6,TRBD1,TRBV4-2,-
CASSMSTGGGYTF,TGTGCCAGTAGTATGTCTACAGGTGGTGGCTACACCTTC,TRBJ1-2,-,TRBV19,-
CSVEDLLAETYNEQFF,TGCAGCGTTGAAGACCTCCTAGCGGAGACTTACAATGAGCAGTTCTTC,TRBJ2-1,TRBD2,TRBV29-1,-
CASSVQDSTDTQYF,TGTGCCAGCAGTGTACAGGATAGCACAGATACGCAGTATTTT,TRBJ2-3,-,TRBV2,-
CASSVGTVTDTQYF,TGTGCCAGCAGTGTTGGGACAGTCACAGATACGCAGTATTTT,TRBJ2-3,TRBD1,TRBV2,-
CASRSRVLTYNEQFF,TGTGCCAGCAGGTCCAGGGTTCTTACCTACAATGAGCAGTTCTTC,TRBJ2-1,-,TRBV28,-
CASSFLSESPSYEQYF,TGTGCCAGCAGTTTCCTTAGCGAGAGCCCTTCCTACGAGCAGTACTTC,TRBJ2-7,-,TRBV28,-
CAWAGLAGTDTQYF,TGTGCCTGGGCTGGGCTAGCGGGAACAGATACGCAGTATTTT,TRBJ2-3,TRBD2,TRBV30,-
CASSRGVSYNEQFF,TGTGCCAGCAGTCGCGGGGTTTCCTACAATGAGCAGTTCTTC,TRBJ2-1,-,TRBV6-5,-
CASSFGPQGYEQYF,TGTGCCAGCAGCTTCGGGCCGCAGGGCTACGAGCAGTACTTC,TRBJ2-7,-,TRBV5-8,-
CASSERTGIQPQHF,TGTGCCAGCAGTGAACGGACAGGGATTCAGCCCCAGCATTTT,TRBJ1-5,TRBD1,TRBV6-5,-
CASSTHWGPHSNQPQHF,TGTGCCAGCAGTACCCACTGGGGGCCCCATAGCAATCAGCCCCAGCATTTT,TRBJ1-5,-,TRBV6-4,-
CASSQDSGYNEQFF,TGTGCCAGCAGCCAAGATTCCGGGTACAATGAGCAGTTCTTC,TRBJ2-1,-,TRBV4-2,-
CASSPPIGDSGNTIYF,TGTGCCAGCTCACCACCCATCGGGGACTCTGGAAACACCATATATTTT,TRBJ1-3,-,TRBV18,-
CASGQGWSYEQYF,TGTGCCAGCGGACAGGGGTGGTCCTACGAGCAGTACTTC,TRBJ2-7,TRBD1,TRBV2,once
CASSVAGAEQYF,TGTGCCAGCAGCGTAGCAGGGGCTGAGCAGTACTTC,TRBJ2-7,-,TRBV11-2,-
CASSFGPGHEQFF,TGTGCCAGCAGCTTTGGGCCCGGCCATGAGCAGTTCTTC,TRBJ2-1,-,TRBV7-9,once
CAISPGLAYEQYF,TGTGCCATCAGCCCAGGACTTGCCTACGAGCAGTACTTC,TRBJ2-7,-,TRBV10-3,-
CASSLAGARTDTQYF,TGTGCCAGCAGCTTAGCAGGGGCCAGAACAGATACGCAGTATTTT,TRBJ2-3,-,TRBV7-9,-
CASSARGTTGELFF,TGTGCCAGCAGTGCTCGGGGAACGACCGGGGAGCTGTTTTTT,TRBJ2-2,-,TRBV2,-
CASSIARGYTEAFF,TGTGCCAGTAGTATAGCCCGGGGTTACACTGAAGCTTTCTTT,TRBJ1-1,-,TRBV19,-
CASSSINSFSGANVLTF,TGTGCCAGCAGCTCCATCAACAGCTTCTCTGGGGCCAACGTCCTGACTTTC,TRBJ2-6,-,TRBV7-9,-
CASSDRAGVLDTQYF,TGTGCCAGCAGTGACCGAGCGGGAGTCTTGGATACGCAGTATTTT,TRBJ2-3,TRBD2,TRBV6-4,-
CASMRGTGGETQYF,TGTGCCAGCATGCGAGGGACAGGGGGAGAGACCCAGTACTTC,TRBJ2-5,TRBD1,TRBV9,-
CASSSSRDFPYVYEQYF,TGCGCCAGCAGCTCGTCCCGGGACTTTCCTTACGTCTACGAGCAGTACTTC,TRBJ2-7,-,TRBV5-1,-
CASSGMTGDNEKLFF,TGCGCCAGCAGCGGAATGACAGGGGATAATGAAAAACTGTTTTTT,TRBJ1-4,TRBD1,TRBV5-1,-
CASSLTSGRNNEQFF,TGTGCCAGCAGCTTGACTAGCGGGAGGAACAATGAGCAGTTCTTC,TRBJ2-1,TRBD2,TRBV11-2,-
CASSSGRQGNEQFF,TGTGCCAGCAGCAGTGGGAGACAGGGCAATGAGCAGTTCTTC,TRBJ2-1,TRBD1,TRBV7-6,-
CASSISGNQETQYF,TGTGCCAGCAGTATTAGCGGGAACCAAGAGACCCAGTACTTC,TRBJ2-5,TRBD2,TRBV2,once
CASSYGVTMNEQFF,TGCGCCAGCAGCTACGGAGTTACGATGAATGAGCAGTTCTTC,TRBJ2-1,-,TRBV5-1,-
CASSYGTETEAFF,TGTGCCAGCAGTTACGGGACAGAAACTGAAGCTTTCTTT,TRBJ1-1,TRBD1,TRBV6-6,-
CASSFPTGNTEAFF,TGCGCCAGCAGCTTCCCGACAGGGAACACTGAAGCTTTCTTT,TRBJ1-1,-,TRBV5-1,-
CASSGGLVYDEQFF,TGCGCCAGCAGCGGAGGACTAGTATATGATGAGCAGTTCTTC,TRBJ2-1,TRBD2,TRBV5-1,-
CASTYGQSYNEQFF,TGTGCCAGCACTTACGGACAGTCCTACAATGAGCAGTTCTTC,TRBJ2-1,-,TRBV2,once
CASSQVGREPYNEQFF,TGTGCCAGCAGCCAAGTAGGGCGGGAACCCTACAATGAGCAGTTCTTC,TRBJ2-1,-,TRBV4-2,-
CAWSTGYGYEQYF,TGTGCCTGGAGTACGGGGTACGGCTACGAGCAGTACTTC,TRBJ2-7,-,TRBV30,-